This T cell receptor (beta chain) was sequenced for a study of blood T cell repertoires in COVID-19. Study as a whole: Sites in the United States, Italy and Spain provided acute and convalescent COVID-19 samples. In each case, the material was cDNA or gDNA derived from T cells, B-cell-depleted T cells, or PBMCs.

The CDR3 is made up of 18 amino acids. Germline-derived CDR1 and CDR2 are ENHRY and SYGVKD. V dropped 3 bases and J dropped 0; count of bases not matched to a gene: 6. Original handling: It was from reference gene primer amplification that nucleated cell counts were estimated. Generated by immunoSEQ multiplex PCR, the TCRdb table keeps only in-frame clones and is missing some. V and J calls and clone size are as listed in that table; D and trimming were resolved from the DNA. The table has some 100,000 clones, about four fifths seen once. The receptor was isolated from a man aged 45-60 years with active or convalescent COVID-19. The chain is built from TRBV10-3 and TRBJ2-3; 13 bases align to TRBD2. Material: peripheral blood. The CDR3 loop is CAISERTSGGLSTDTQYF. CDR3 sequence (DNA): TGTGCCATCAGTGAAAGGACTAGCGGGGGCCTTAGCACAGATACGCAGTATTTT.